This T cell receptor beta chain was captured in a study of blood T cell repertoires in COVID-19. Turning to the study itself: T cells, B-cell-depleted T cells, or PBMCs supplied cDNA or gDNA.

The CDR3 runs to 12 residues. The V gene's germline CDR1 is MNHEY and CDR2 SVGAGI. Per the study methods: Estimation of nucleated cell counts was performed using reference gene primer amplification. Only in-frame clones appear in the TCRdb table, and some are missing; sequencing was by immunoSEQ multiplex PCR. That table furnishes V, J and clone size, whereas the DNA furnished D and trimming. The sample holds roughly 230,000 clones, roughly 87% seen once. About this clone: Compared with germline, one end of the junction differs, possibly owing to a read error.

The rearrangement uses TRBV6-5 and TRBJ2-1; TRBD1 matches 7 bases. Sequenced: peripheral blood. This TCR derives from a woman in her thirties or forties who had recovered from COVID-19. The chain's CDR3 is CASSYPGQFLVF. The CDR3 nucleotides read TGTGCCAGCAGTTACCCGGGACAGTTTCTGGTCTTC.